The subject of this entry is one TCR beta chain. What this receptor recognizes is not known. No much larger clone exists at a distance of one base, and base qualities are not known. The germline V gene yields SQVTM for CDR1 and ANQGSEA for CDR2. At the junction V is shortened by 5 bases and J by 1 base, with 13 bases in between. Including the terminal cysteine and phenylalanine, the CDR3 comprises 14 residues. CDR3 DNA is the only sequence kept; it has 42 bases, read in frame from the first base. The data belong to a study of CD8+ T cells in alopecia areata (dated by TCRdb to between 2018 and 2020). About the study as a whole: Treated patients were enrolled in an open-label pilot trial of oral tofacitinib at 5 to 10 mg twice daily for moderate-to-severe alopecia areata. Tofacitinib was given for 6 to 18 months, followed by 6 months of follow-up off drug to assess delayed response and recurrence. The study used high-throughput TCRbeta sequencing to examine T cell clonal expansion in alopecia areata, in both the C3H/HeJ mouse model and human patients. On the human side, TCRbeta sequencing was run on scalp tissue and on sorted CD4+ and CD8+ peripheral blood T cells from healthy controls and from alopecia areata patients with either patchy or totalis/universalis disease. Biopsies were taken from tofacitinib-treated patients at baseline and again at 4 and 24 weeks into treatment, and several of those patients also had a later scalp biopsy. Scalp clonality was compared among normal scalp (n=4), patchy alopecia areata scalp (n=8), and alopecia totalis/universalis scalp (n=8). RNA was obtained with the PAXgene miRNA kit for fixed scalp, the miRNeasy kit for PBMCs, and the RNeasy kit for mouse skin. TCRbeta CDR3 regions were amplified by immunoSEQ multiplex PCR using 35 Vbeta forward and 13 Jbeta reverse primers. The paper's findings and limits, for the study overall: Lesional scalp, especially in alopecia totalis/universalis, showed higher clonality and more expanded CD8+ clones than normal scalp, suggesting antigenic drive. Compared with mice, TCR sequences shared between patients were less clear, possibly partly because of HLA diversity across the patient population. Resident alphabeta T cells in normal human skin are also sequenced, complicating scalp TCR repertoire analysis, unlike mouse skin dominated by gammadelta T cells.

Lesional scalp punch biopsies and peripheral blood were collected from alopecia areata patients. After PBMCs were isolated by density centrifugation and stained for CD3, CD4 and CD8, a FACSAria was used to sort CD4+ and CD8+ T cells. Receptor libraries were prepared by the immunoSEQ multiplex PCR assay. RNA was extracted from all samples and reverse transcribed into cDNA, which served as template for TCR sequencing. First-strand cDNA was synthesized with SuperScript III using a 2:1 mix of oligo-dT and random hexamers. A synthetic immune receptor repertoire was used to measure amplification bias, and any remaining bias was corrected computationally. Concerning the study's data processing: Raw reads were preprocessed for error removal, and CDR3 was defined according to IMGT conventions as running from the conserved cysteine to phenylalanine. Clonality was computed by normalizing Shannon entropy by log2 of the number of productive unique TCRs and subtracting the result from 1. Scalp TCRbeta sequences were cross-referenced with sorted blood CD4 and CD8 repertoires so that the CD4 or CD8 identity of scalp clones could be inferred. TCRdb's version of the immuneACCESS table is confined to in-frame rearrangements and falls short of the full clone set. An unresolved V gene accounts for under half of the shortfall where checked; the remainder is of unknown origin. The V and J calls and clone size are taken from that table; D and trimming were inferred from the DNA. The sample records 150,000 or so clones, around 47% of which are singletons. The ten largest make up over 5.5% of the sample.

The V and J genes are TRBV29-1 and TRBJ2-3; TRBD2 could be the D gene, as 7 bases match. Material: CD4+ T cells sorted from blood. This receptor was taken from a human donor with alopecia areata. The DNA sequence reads TGCAGCGTTAGGGGGGGCTTCGGCACAGATACGCAGTATTTT. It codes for CSVRGGFGTDTQYF.